Listed below are T cell receptor beta chains from one sample, sequenced in a study of blood T cell repertoires in COVID-19. Data came from immunoSEQ multiplex PCR; TCRdb stores just in-frame clones and leaves some out. The sample has roughly 330,000 clones; about 86% are singletons. Sequenced: peripheral blood. The receptor source for this set is a woman between 45 and 60 years old with acute or convalescent COVID-19. Both conserved end residues are part of each CDR3. A D gene is named only where the DNA matches it firmly. The size field is filled for only some rows; it gives once, few, many or a size class.

d_call	v_call	clone_size	j_call	cdr3_aa	cdr3_nt
NA	TRBV5-1	NA	TRBJ2-7	CASSLRIQGYEQYF	TGCGCCAGCAGCTTGCGGATCCAGGGCTACGAGCAGTACTTC
TRBD1	TRBV2	NA	TRBJ1-4	CASTGTGDEKLFF	TGTGCCAGCACCGGGACAGGGGATGAAAAACTGTTTTTT
NA	TRBV10-2	NA	TRBJ2-1	CASSRSKIDEQFF	TGCGCCAGCAGCCGAAGCAAGATCGATGAGCAGTTCTTC
TRBD2	TRBV5-1	NA	TRBJ2-3	CASSRTTSGSNTDTQYF	TGCGCCAGCAGCCGGACTACTAGCGGGAGTAACACAGATACGCAGTATTTT
NA	TRBV19	NA	TRBJ2-3	CASSMDNTDTQYF	TGTGCCAGTAGTATGGACAACACAGATACGCAGTATTTT
TRBD1	TRBV29-1	NA	TRBJ2-2	CSVDNRGNTGELFF	TGCAGCGTTGACAACAGGGGAAACACCGGGGAGCTGTTTTTT
NA	TRBV10-3	once	TRBJ1-2	CAIGLGGSYGYTF	TGTGCCATCGGCCTCGGGGGTTCCTATGGCTACACCTTC
TRBD1	TRBV30	NA	TRBJ1-1	CAWGQGPEAFF	TGTGCCTGGGGACAGGGCCCTGAAGCTTTCTTT
NA	TRBV5-1	NA	TRBJ2-5	CASSLGIGGKQETQYF	TGCGCCAGCAGCTTGGGGATAGGGGGAAAGCAAGAGACCCAGTACTTC
NA	TRBV5-5	NA	TRBJ1-1	CASSRVVTENTEAFF	TGTGCCAGCAGCCGGGTAGTGACGGAGAACACTGAAGCTTTCTTT
TRBD1	TRBV19	few	TRBJ2-3	CASSKGQVTDTQYF	TGTGCCAGTAGTAAGGGACAGGTTACGGATACGCAGTATTTT
TRBD1	TRBV4-3	few	TRBJ1-3	CASSPGTGSSGGTIYF	TGCGCCAGCAGCCCCGGGACAGGGTCCTCTGGAGGCACCATATATTTT
NA	TRBV5-4	few	TRBJ2-1	CASSLDVGGYNEQFF	TGTGCCAGCAGCTTGGATGTTGGGGGGTACAATGAGCAGTTCTTC
NA	TRBV5-1	once	TRBJ1-2	CASSLTSGMTRYGYTF	TGCGCCAGCAGCTTGACATCGGGGATGACTCGATATGGCTACACCTTC
TRBD2	TRBV7-2	NA	TRBJ2-5	CASSSQRGGETQYF	TGTGCCAGCAGCTCCCAGCGGGGGGGAGAGACCCAGTACTTC
TRBD2	TRBV6-6	NA	TRBJ2-7	CASIGPAGTYEQYF	TGTGCCAGCATAGGCCCAGCGGGGACCTACGAGCAGTACTTC
TRBD2	TRBV5-6	NA	TRBJ2-1	CASSLFNGRVGEQFF	TGTGCCAGCAGCTTATTTAACGGGAGGGTCGGTGAGCAGTTCTTC
TRBD2	TRBV7-2	NA	TRBJ2-7	CASSLNSWRIAGSYEQYF	TGTGCCAGCAGCTTGAACTCTTGGAGGATAGCGGGATCCTACGAGCAGTACTTC
TRBD1	TRBV3-1/TRBV3-2	NA	TRBJ2-3	CASSLTWDSGTDTQYF	TGTGCCAGCAGCCTTACTTGGGACAGTGGAACAGATACGCAGTATTTT
TRBD2	TRBV6-2/TRBV6-3	NA	TRBJ2-5	CASNPSGRAWETQYF	TGTGCCAGCAACCCAAGCGGGAGGGCCTGGGAGACCCAGTACTTC
NA	TRBV5-6	NA	TRBJ2-1	CASRRPGGNEQFF	TGTGCCAGCAGACGCCCCGGGGGAAATGAGCAGTTCTTC
NA	TRBV30	NA	TRBJ2-5	CAWSVREETQYF	TGTGCCTGGAGTGTACGAGAAGAGACCCAGTACTTC
NA	TRBV10-3	NA	TRBJ2-1	CAINPGPSYNEQFF	TGTGCCATCAACCCAGGGCCCTCCTACAATGAGCAGTTCTTC
NA	TRBV5-4	NA	TRBJ2-3	CASSTPTADGDTQYF	TGTGCCAGCAGCACCCCGACGGCTGACGGGGATACGCAGTATTTT
TRBD1	TRBV30	NA	TRBJ1-5	CAWSASTGYNQPQHF	TGTGCCTGGAGTGCCTCGACAGGGTACAATCAGCCCCAGCATTTT
TRBD2	TRBV25-1	NA	TRBJ2-3	CASSDPWASGSYTDTQYF	TGTGCCAGCAGTGATCCCTGGGCTAGCGGGAGTTACACAGATACGCAGTATTTT
TRBD1	TRBV11-2	NA	TRBJ2-1	CASSLSRDRGYNEQFF	TGTGCCAGCAGCTTATCCCGGGACAGGGGATACAATGAGCAGTTCTTC
TRBD1	TRBV6-2/TRBV6-3	NA	TRBJ2-7	CASSKRTGGLSYEQYF	TGTGCCAGCAGCAAGAGGACAGGCGGTCTATCCTACGAGCAGTACTTC
TRBD2	TRBV3-1/TRBV3-2	NA	TRBJ2-2	CASSPGLAGTGELFF	TGTGCCAGCAGCCCCGGACTAGCGGGGACCGGGGAGCTGTTTTTT
NA	TRBV3-1/TRBV3-2	NA	TRBJ2-1	CASSQEAYNEQFF	TGTGCCAGCAGCCAAGAAGCTTACAATGAGCAGTTCTTC
TRBD2	TRBV4-2	NA	TRBJ2-6	CASSQEPGGTGANVLTF	TGTGCCAGCAGCCAAGAACCGGGGGGTACTGGGGCCAACGTCCTGACTTTC
NA	TRBV7-7	NA	TRBJ1-4	CASSPTGLANEKLFF	TGTGCCAGCAGCCCGACAGGTCTAGCTAATGAAAAACTGTTTTTT
TRBD1	TRBV4-2	once	TRBJ1-1	CASSQKTGLNTEAFF	TGTGCCAGCAGCCAAAAGACAGGGCTGAACACTGAAGCTTTCTTT
TRBD1	TRBV7-3	NA	TRBJ2-6	CASSLETGVGANVLTF	TGTGCCAGCAGCTTAGAGACAGGGGTCGGGGCCAACGTCCTGACTTTC
NA	TRBV20-1	NA	TRBJ2-1	CSASLPTPYNEQFF	TGCAGTGCTAGTCTCCCCACACCCTACAATGAGCAGTTCTTC
NA	TRBV2	few	TRBJ1-4	CASSKTGVSDEKLFF	TGTGCCAGCAGTAAGACAGGCGTTTCGGATGAAAAACTGTTTTTT
NA	TRBV11-1	NA	TRBJ1-1	CASSPSGMNTEAFF	TGTGCCAGCAGCCCCAGTGGCATGAACACTGAAGCTTTCTTT
TRBD1	TRBV19	NA	TRBJ1-2	CASSAAGTDSYTF	TGTGCCAGTAGTGCCGCCGGGACAGACTCCTACACCTTC
NA	TRBV27	NA	TRBJ1-1	CASYYRGYTEAFF	TGTGCCAGCTATTATAGGGGTTACACTGAAGCTTTCTTT
TRBD1	TRBV5-6	NA	TRBJ2-6	CASSWGTAQSGANVLTF	TGTGCCAGCAGCTGGGGGACAGCTCAATCTGGGGCCAACGTCCTGACTTTC
TRBD1	TRBV10-3	NA	TRBJ1-1	CATRQGSASSEAFF	TGTGCCACCAGACAGGGGAGTGCTTCGAGTGAAGCTTTCTTT
TRBD2	TRBV12-5	NA	TRBJ2-5	CASGPGGGQETQYF	TGTGCTAGTGGTCCGGGGGGAGGACAAGAGACCCAGTACTTC
TRBD2	TRBV7-2	NA	TRBJ2-1	CASSTGLAGYNEQFF	TGTGCCAGCAGCACCGGACTAGCGGGTTACAATGAGCAGTTCTTC
NA	TRBV5-4	NA	TRBJ1-2	CASSLRQGGYGYTF	TGTGCCAGCAGCTTGAGGCAGGGTGGCTATGGCTACACCTTC
TRBD2	TRBV3-1/TRBV3-2	NA	TRBJ2-5	CASSTRGGGETQYF	TGTGCCAGCAGTACCCGGGGGGGCGGGGAGACCCAGTACTTC
NA	TRBV30	NA	TRBJ2-7	CAWNYFSYEQYF	TGTGCCTGGAACTATTTCTCCTACGAGCAGTACTTC
TRBD2	TRBV11-2	NA	TRBJ2-3	CASSLALAGVGTDTQYF	TGTGCCAGCAGCTTAGCCCTAGCGGGAGTGGGGACAGATACGCAGTATTTT
NA	TRBV27	NA	TRBJ1-1	CASSSTGGAFF	TGTGCCAGCAGTTCAACAGGTGGGGCTTTCTTT
NA	TRBV12-3/TRBV12-4	NA	TRBJ2-5	CASTRMQETQYF	TGTGCCAGCACCAGGATGCAAGAGACCCAGTACTTC
NA	TRBV7-3	NA	TRBJ2-5	CASSLSRDEETQYF	TGTGCCAGCAGCTTAAGCCGCGATGAAGAGACCCAGTACTTC
NA	TRBV24-1	NA	TRBJ1-5	CATSDEEHQPQHF	TGTGCCACCAGTGATGAGGAACATCAGCCCCAGCATTTT
TRBD1	TRBV5-1	NA	TRBJ2-7	CASMRQGAYEQYF	TGCGCCAGCATGAGACAGGGGGCTTACGAGCAGTACTTC
NA	TRBV28	NA	TRBJ2-3	CASSTRGGTGDMDTQYF	TGTGCCAGCAGCACTCGGGGCGGGACCGGGGATATGGATACGCAGTATTTT
TRBD1	TRBV7-2	NA	TRBJ2-3	CASSPPLTGSADTQYF	TGTGCCAGCAGCCCCCCGCTGACAGGGTCGGCAGATACGCAGTATTTT
TRBD1	TRBV27	NA	TRBJ1-1	CASSLYTGTGKGKAFF	TGTGCCAGCAGTTTATACACCGGGACAGGGAAGGGTAAAGCTTTCTTT